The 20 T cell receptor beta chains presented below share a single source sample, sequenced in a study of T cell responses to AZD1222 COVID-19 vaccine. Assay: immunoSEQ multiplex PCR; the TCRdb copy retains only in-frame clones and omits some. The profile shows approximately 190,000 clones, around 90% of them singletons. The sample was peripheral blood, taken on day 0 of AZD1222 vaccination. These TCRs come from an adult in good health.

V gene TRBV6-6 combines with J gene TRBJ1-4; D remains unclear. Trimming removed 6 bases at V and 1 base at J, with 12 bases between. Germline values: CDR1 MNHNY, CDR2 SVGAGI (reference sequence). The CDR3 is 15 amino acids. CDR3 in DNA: TGTGCCAGCAGCTCCCGTTCGGGAACTAATGAAAAACTGTTTTTT. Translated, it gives CASSSRSGTNEKLFF.

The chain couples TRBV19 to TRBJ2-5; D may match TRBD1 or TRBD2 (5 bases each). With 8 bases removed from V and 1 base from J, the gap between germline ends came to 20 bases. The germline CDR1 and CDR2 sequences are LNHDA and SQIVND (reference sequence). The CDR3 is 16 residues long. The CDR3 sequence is CASHRPGGQGQETQYF. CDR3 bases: TGTGCCAGTCACCGACCGGGCGGGCAGGGCCAAGAGACCCAGTACTTC.

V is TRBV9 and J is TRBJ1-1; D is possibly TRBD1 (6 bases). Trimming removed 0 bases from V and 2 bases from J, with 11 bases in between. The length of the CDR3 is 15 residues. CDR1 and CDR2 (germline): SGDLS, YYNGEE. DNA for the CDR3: TGTGCCAGCAGCGTAGTGGGACAAAGAAACACTGAAGCTTTCTTT. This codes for CASSVVGQRNTEAFF.

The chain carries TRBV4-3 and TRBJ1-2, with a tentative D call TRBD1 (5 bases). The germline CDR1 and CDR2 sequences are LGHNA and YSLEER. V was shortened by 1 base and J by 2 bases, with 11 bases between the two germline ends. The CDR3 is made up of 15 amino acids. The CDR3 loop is CASSQGTTSNYGYTF. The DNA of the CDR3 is TGCGCCAGCAGCCAAGGGACAACCTCCAACTATGGCTACACCTTC.

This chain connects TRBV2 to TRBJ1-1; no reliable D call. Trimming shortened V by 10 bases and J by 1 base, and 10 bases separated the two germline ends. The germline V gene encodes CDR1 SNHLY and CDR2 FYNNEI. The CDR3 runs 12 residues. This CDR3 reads CATMSPNTEAFF. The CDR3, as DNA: TGTGCCACCATGAGCCCGAACACTGAAGCTTTCTTT.

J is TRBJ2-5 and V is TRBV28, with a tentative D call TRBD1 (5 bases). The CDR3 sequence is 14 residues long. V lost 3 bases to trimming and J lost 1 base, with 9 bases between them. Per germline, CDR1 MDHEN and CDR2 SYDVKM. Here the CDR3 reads CASSLVTGQETQYF. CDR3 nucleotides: TGTGCCAGCAGTTTGGTAACAGGCCAAGAGACCCAGTACTTC.

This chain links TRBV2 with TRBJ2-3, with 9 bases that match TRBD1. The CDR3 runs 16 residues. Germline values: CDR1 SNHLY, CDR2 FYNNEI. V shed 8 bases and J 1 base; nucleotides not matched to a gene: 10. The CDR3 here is CASDLGQGLGTDTQYF. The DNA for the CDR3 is TGTGCCAGCGACCTTGGACAGGGGCTAGGCACAGATACGCAGTATTTT.

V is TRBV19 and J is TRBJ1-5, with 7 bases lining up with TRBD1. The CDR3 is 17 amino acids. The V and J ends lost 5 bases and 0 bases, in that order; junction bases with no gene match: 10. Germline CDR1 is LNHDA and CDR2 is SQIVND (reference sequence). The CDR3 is CASSPPTGRYSNQPQHF. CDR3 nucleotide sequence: TGTGCCAGTAGTCCACCGACAGGGAGGTATAGCAATCAGCCCCAGCATTTT.

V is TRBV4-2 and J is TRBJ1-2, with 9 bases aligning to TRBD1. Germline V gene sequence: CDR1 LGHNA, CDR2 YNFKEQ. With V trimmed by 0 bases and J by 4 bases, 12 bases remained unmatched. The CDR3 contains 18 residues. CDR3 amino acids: CASSQDFKGQGVGYGYTF. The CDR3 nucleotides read TGTGCCAGCAGCCAAGATTTTAAGGGACAGGGTGTGGGCTATGGCTACACCTTC.

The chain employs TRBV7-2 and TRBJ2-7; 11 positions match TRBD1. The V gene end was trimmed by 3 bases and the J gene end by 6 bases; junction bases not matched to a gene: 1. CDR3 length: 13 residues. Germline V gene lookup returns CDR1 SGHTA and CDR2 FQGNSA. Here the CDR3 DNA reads TGTGCCAGCAGCTTGGACAGGGGGCGCGAGCAGTACTTC. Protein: CASSLDRGREQYF.

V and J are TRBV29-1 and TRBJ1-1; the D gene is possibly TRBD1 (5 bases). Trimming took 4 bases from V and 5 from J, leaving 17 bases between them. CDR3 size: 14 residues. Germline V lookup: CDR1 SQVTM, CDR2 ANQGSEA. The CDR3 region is CSVAAGRDGTEAFF. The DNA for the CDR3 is TGCAGCGTTGCAGCAGGCAGGGACGGGACTGAAGCTTTCTTT.

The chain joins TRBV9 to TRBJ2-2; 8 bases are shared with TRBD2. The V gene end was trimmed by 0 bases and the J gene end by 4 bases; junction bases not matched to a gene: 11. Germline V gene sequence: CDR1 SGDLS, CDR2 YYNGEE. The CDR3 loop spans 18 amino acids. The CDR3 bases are TGTGCCAGCAGCGTAGGGTCCTATAGCGGGGATTTCACCGGGGAGCTGTTTTTT. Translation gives CASSVGSYSGDFTGELFF.

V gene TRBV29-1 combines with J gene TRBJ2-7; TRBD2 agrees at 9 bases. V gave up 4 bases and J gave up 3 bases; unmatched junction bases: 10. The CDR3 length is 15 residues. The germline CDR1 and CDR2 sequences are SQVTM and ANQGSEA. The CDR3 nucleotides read TGCAGCGTTGGAAAGGGAACTAGCGGGCGCTACGAGCAGTACTTC. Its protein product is CSVGKGTSGRYEQYF.

The CDR3 protein is CASSQSGDQPQHF. The DNA of the CDR3 is TGTGCCAGCAGCCAGTCAGGGGATCAGCCCCAGCATTTT. The J gene is TRBJ1-5, the V gene TRBV3-1 (or the pseudogene TRBV3-2); perhaps TRBD1 as D (6 bases). The CDR3 consists of 13 residues. V lost 3 bases to trimming and J lost 5 bases, with 8 bases between them. Germline V gene lookup returns CDR1 LGHDT and CDR2 YNNKEL (reference sequence).

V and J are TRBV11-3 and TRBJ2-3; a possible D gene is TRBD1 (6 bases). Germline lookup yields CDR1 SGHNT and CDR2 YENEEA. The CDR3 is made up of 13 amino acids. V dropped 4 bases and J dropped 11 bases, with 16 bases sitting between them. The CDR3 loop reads CASSSSGTRKQYF. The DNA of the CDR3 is TGTGCCAGCAGCTCGTCCGGGACACGGAAGCAGTATTTT.

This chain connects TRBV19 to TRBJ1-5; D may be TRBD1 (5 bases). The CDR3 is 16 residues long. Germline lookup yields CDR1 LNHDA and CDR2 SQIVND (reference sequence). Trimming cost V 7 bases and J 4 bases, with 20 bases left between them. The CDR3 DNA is TGTGCCAGTACTCCATTGGACACCGGCGGGAATCAGCCCCAGCATTTT. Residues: CASTPLDTGGNQPQHF.

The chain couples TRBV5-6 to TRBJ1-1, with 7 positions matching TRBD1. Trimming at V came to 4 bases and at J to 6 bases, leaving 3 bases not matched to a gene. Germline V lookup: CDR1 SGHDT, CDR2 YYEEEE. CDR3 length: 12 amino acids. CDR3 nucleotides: TGTGCCAGCAGCCTGACAGGGTCTGAAGCTTTCTTT. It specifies CASSLTGSEAFF.

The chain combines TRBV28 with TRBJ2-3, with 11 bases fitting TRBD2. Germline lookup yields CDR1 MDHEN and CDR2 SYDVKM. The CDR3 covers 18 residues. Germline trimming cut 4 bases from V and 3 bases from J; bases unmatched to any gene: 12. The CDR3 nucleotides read TGTGCCAGCAGTTCTCTATTAGCGGGAGGGCCCTCGACAGATACGCAGTATTTT. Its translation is CASSSLLAGGPSTDTQYF.

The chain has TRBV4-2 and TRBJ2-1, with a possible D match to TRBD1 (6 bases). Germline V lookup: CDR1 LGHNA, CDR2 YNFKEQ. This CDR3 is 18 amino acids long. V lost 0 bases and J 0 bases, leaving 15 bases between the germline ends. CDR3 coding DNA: TGTGCCAGCAGCCAAGAGGGCCGGGACACAAGCTCCTACAATGAGCAGTTCTTC. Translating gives CASSQEGRDTSSYNEQFF.

CDR3 nucleotides: TGTGCCAGCAGTGAACGGACACCCTCCGGGCCCCAGCATTTT. As protein: CASSERTPSGPQHF. The rearrangement joins TRBV2 to TRBJ1-5; TRBD1 might be the D (5 bases). The CDR3 covers 14 residues. The V gene's germline CDR1 is SNHLY and CDR2 FYNNEI. V gave up 2 bases and J gave up 9 bases, with 14 bases separating them.